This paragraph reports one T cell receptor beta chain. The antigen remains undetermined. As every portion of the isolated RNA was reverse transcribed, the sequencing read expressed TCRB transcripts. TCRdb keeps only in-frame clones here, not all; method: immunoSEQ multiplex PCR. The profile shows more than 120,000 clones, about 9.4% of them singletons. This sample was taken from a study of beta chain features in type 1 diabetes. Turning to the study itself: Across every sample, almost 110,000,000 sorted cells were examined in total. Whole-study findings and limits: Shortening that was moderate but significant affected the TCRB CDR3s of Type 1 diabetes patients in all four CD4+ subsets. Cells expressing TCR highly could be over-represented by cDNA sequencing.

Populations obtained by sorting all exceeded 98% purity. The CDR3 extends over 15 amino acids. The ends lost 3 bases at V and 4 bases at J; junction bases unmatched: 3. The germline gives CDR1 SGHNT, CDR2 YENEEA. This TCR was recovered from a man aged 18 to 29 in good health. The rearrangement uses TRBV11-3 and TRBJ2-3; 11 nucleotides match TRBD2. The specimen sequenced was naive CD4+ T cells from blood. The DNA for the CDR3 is TGTGCCAGCAGCTTTAGCGGGGGGGCATCAGATACGCAGTATTTT. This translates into CASSFSGGASDTQYF.